A selection of T cell receptor beta chains follows, all from one sample in a study of T cells in tumors after PD-1 blockade. TCRdb keeps only in-frame clones here, not all; method: immunoSEQ multiplex PCR. The data contain 20,000 to 25,000 clones, 65% to 85% of them singletons. Material: PBMCs, obtained after anti-PD-1 treatment. Source of these receptors: a human donor with basal cell carcinoma. Each CDR3 is given with its conserved first and last residue. The order of the fields is CDR3 protein, CDR3 DNA, J gene, V gene, D gene, clone size. The D gene is left open where the match is weak. Expanded clones get a size class; other rows say once, few or many, or leave the size out.

CDR3: CASLEGTVGQPQHF
DNA: TGTGCCAGCCTCGAGGGGACGGTGGGACAGCCCCAGCATTTT
J: TRBJ1-5
V: TRBV6-5
D: -
size: -

CDR3: CASSSDRVMDTQYF
DNA: TGTGCCAGCAGCTCGGACAGGGTAATGGATACGCAGTATTTT
J: TRBJ2-3
V: TRBV5-4
D: TRBD1
size: -

CDR3: CASSLGTGGNGGELFF
DNA: TGTGCCAGCAGCTTAGGGACAGGGGGCAATGGCGGGGAGCTGTTTTTT
J: TRBJ2-2
V: TRBV7-6
D: TRBD1
size: -

CDR3: CASSYLTVTEAFF
DNA: TGTGCCAGCAGTTACTTGACGGTCACTGAAGCTTTCTTT
J: TRBJ1-1
V: TRBV6-5
D: -
size: -

CDR3: CASSFGVGTGELFF
DNA: TGTGCCAGCAGCTTTGGGGTTGGCACCGGGGAGCTGTTTTTT
J: TRBJ2-2
V: TRBV7-6
D: -
size: -

CDR3: CASSYSTENQPQHF
DNA: TGTGCCAGCAGTTACTCGACAGAGAATCAGCCCCAGCATTTT
J: TRBJ1-5
V: TRBV6-2/TRBV6-3
D: -
size: medium-sized

CDR3: CASSPSTGDNQPQHF
DNA: TGTGCCAGCAGCCCCTCGACAGGGGACAATCAGCCCCAGCATTTT
J: TRBJ1-5
V: TRBV4-2
D: TRBD1
size: -

CDR3: CASSLQGYNEQFF
DNA: TGTGCCAGCAGCTTACAGGGGTACAATGAGCAGTTCTTC
J: TRBJ2-1
V: TRBV7-8
D: -
size: few

CDR3: CASSEYSSLNTEAFF
DNA: TGTGCCAGCAGTGAATATTCCAGCCTGAACACTGAAGCTTTCTTT
J: TRBJ1-1
V: TRBV25-1
D: -
size: -

CDR3: CASSLGQGFSNSPLHF
DNA: TGTGCCAGCAGCTTAGGGCAGGGATTCAGCAATTCACCCCTCCACTTT
J: TRBJ1-6
V: TRBV7-9
D: -
size: -

CDR3: CASSYHTGGGMDTQYF
DNA: TGTGCCAGCAGTTACCATACCGGCGGGGGGATGGATACGCAGTATTTT
J: TRBJ2-3
V: TRBV6-5
D: TRBD2
size: -

CDR3: CASSQEEISPLHF
DNA: TGCGCCAGCAGCCAAGAGGAGATTTCACCCCTCCACTTT
J: TRBJ1-6
V: TRBV4-1
D: -
size: once

CDR3: CASSAGTGVQETQYF
DNA: TGTGCCAGCAGCGCCGGGACAGGGGTACAAGAGACCCAGTACTTC
J: TRBJ2-5
V: TRBV7-9
D: TRBD1
size: once

CDR3: CASSQEFGGSSPLHF
DNA: TGTGCCAGCAGCCAAGAATTCGGGGGAAGTTCACCCCTCCACTTT
J: TRBJ1-6
V: TRBV3-1/TRBV3-2
D: -
size: -

CDR3: CASSYSKRANSPLHF
DNA: TGTGCCAGCAGTTACTCGAAAAGGGCGAATTCACCCCTCCACTTT
J: TRBJ1-6
V: TRBV6-2/TRBV6-3
D: -
size: few

CDR3: CASSVGTANTDTQYF
DNA: TGTGCCAGCAGCGTAGGGACTGCCAACACAGATACGCAGTATTTT
J: TRBJ2-3
V: TRBV9
D: -
size: -

CDR3: CASSPTGTGHQPQHF
DNA: TGTGCCAGCTCACCCACCGGGACAGGTCATCAGCCCCAGCATTTT
J: TRBJ1-5
V: TRBV18
D: TRBD1
size: -

CDR3: CTSSQDRRVSYEQYF
DNA: TGCACCAGCAGCCAAGATCGGCGGGTCTCCTACGAGCAGTACTTC
J: TRBJ2-7
V: TRBV1
D: -
size: -

CDR3: CASSTAGTVTQYF
DNA: TGTGCCAGCAGCACGGCAGGGACGGTGACCCAGTACTTC
J: TRBJ2-5
V: TRBV11-1
D: -
size: -

CDR3: CASSELRGGGGTEAFF
DNA: TGTGCCAGCAGTGAATTGAGGGGGGGAGGGGGCACTGAAGCTTTCTTT
J: TRBJ1-1
V: TRBV6-1
D: -
size: -

CDR3: CASSPGTADNQPQHF
DNA: TGCGCCAGCAGCCCCGGGACAGCTGACAATCAGCCCCAGCATTTT
J: TRBJ1-5
V: TRBV5-1
D: TRBD1
size: -

CDR3: CASSLGQAFTEAFF
DNA: TGCGCCAGCAGCCTGGGACAGGCCTTCACTGAAGCTTTCTTT
J: TRBJ1-1
V: TRBV5-1
D: TRBD1
size: once

CDR3: CAWMGAGGANVLTF
DNA: TGTGCCTGGATGGGGGCGGGCGGGGCCAACGTCCTGACTTTC
J: TRBJ2-6
V: TRBV30
D: -
size: -

CDR3: CASSLVIGGDGGYTF
DNA: TGTGCCAGCAGCTTAGTCATAGGGGGCGACGGCGGCTACACCTTC
J: TRBJ1-2
V: TRBV7-2
D: TRBD1
size: -